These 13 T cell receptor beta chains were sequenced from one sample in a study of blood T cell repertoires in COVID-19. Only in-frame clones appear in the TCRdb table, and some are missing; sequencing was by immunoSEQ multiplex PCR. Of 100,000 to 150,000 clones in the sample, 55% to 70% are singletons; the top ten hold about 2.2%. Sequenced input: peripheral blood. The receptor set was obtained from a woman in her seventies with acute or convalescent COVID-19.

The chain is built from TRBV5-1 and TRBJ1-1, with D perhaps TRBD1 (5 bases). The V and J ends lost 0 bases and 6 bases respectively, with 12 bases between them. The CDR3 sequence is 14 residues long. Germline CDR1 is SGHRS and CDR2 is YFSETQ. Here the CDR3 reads CASSLDSLGPEAFF. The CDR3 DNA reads TGCGCCAGCAGCTTGGATTCACTGGGGCCTGAAGCTTTCTTT.

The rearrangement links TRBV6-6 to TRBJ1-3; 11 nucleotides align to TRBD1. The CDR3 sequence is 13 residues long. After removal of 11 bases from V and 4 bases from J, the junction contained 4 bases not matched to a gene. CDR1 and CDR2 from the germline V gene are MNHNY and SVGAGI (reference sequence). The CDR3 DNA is TGTGCCGGACAGGGGGCGAGCGGAAACACCATATATTTT. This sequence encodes CAGQGASGNTIYF.

CDR3 nucleotide sequence: TGCAGCGTGGGACAGGCGGAAGCTTTCTTT. The encoded protein is CSVGQAEAFF. The V call is TRBV29-1, the J call TRBJ1-1; 8 bases are a match to TRBD1. V was pared by 6 bases and J by 8 bases, with 2 bases of the junction left unmatched. Germline CDR1 is SQVTM and CDR2 is ANQGSEA. The CDR3 contains 10 residues.

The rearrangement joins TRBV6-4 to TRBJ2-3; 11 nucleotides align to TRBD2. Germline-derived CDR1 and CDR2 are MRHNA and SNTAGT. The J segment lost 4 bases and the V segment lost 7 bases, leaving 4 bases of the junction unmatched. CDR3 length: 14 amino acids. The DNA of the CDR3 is TGTGCCAGCAAACTAGCGGGAGACGCAGATACGCAGTATTTT. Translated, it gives CASKLAGDADTQYF.

CDR3 DNA sequence: TGTGCCAGCTCACCCCGGACCGGGAGGTTGGAGACAGATACGCAGTATTTT. It codes for CASSPRTGRLETDTQYF. The J gene is TRBJ2-3, the V gene TRBV18, with 7 bases that match TRBD2. CDR1 and CDR2 (germline): KGHSH, LQKENI. The CDR3 is 17 residues long. V gave up 3 bases and J gave up 3 bases; unmatched junction bases: 12.

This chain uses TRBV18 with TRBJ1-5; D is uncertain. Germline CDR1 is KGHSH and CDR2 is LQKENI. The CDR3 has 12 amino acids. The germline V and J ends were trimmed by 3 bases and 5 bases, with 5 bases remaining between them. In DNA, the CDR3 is TGTGCCAGCTCACCTGGAGATCAGCCCCAGCATTTT. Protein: CASSPGDQPQHF.

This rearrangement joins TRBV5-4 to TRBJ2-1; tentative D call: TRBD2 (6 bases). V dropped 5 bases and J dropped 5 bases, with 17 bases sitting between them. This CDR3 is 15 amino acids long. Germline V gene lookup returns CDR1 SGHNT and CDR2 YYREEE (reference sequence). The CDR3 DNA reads TGTGCCAGCAGTTCCGCCGCCGGGGGAAACAATGAGCAGTTCTTC. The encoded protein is CASSSAAGGNNEQFF.

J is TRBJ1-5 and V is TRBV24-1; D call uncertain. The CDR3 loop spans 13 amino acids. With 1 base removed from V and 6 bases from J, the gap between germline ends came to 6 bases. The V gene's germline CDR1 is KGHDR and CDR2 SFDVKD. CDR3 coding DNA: TGTGCCACCAGTGATTTTGCAGGTCAGCCCCAGCATTTT. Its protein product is CATSDFAGQPQHF.

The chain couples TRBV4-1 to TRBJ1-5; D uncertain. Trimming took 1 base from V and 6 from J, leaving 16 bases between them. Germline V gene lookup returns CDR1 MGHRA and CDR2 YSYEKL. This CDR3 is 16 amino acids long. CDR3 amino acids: CASSQVFSPGSQPQHF. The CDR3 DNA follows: TGCGCCAGCAGCCAAGTTTTCAGCCCGGGGAGTCAGCCCCAGCATTTT.

The CDR3 spells CASSHSTGELFF. The CDR3 DNA reads TGTGCCAGCAGTCACAGCACCGGGGAGCTGTTTTTT. The chain is built from TRBV5-5 and TRBJ2-2; no definite D call. This CDR3 is 12 amino acids long. CDR1 and CDR2 (germline): SGHKS, YYEKEE (reference sequence). Trimming took off 5 bases at V and 4 bases at J, with 6 bases between the two ends.

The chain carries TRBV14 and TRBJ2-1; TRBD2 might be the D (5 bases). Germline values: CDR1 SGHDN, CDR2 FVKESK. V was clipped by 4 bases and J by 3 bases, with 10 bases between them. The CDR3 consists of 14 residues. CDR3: CASSPLGGYNEQFF. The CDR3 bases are TGTGCCAGCAGCCCCTTAGGAGGCTACAATGAGCAGTTCTTC.

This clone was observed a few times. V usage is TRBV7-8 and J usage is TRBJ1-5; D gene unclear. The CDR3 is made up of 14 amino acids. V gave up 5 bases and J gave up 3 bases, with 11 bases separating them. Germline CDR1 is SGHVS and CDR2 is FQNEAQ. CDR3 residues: CASSLRVYNQPQHF. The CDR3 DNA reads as TGTGCCAGCAGCCTCCGGGTTTACAATCAGCCCCAGCATTTT.

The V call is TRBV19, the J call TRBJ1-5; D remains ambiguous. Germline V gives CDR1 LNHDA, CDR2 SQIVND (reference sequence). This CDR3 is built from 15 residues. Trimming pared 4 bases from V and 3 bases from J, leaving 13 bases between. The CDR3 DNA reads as TGTGCCAGTAGTACGTCCGGGATCCCCAATCAGCCCCAGCATTTT. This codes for CASSTSGIPNQPQHF.